This TCR beta chain originates from a study of blood T cell repertoires in COVID-19. Sequenced by immunoSEQ multiplex PCR; TCRdb stores in-frame clones only, minus some. The sample lists some 220,000 clones, 82% occurring once. A note on this clone: Distinct nucleotide sequences in the sample also encode this CDR3.

What was sequenced was peripheral blood. This sequence was found in a woman between 70 and 85 years old with COVID-19, enrolled during active disease.

The CDR3 protein is CTSIKQVPGNTIYF. Written as DNA, the CDR3 is TGCACTAGCATCAAACAGGTGCCGGGAAACACCATATATTTT. The chain recombines TRBV1 with TRBJ1-3; TRBD1 is the table's D call, not checked against the DNA. TRBV1 is a pseudogene locus. This CDR3 is built from 14 residues.